This T cell receptor (beta chain) was profiled in a study of glioma-infiltrating T cells after dendritic cell vaccination. Here immunoSEQ multiplex PCR was the method, and the copy in TCRdb shows in-frame clones only, minus some. The data contain more than 95,000 clones, 75% to 85% of them singletons. This material consisted of blood, taken before dendritic cell vaccination. The TCR sequence derives from a human donor with glioblastoma.

CDR3 DNA: TGCGCCAGCAGCTTGGCTCACTCCCGAGATACGCAGTATTTT. Its translation is CASSLAHSRDTQYF. The J gene is TRBJ2-3, the V gene TRBV5-1, with D unresolved. Trimming pared 0 bases from V and 5 bases from J, leaving 10 bases between. CDR1 and CDR2 from the germline V gene are SGHRS and YFSETQ. CDR3 length equals 14 residues.